The 18 T cell receptor beta chains presented below share a single source sample, sequenced in a study of blood T cell repertoires in COVID-19. Here immunoSEQ multiplex PCR was the method, and the copy in TCRdb shows in-frame clones only, minus some. Counted here are 270,000 or so clones, 81% occurring once; the ten biggest clones make up about 2.9%. Specimen: peripheral blood. Receptor source: a woman in her sixties with active or convalescent COVID-19.

The rearrangement uses TRBV6-5 and TRBJ2-5; D possibly corresponds to TRBD1 (6 bases). The CDR3 is made up of 13 amino acids. Germline CDR1 and CDR2: MNHEY and SVGAGI. Trimming removed 4 bases from V and 5 bases from J, with 11 bases in between. CDR3 coding DNA: TGTGCCAGCAGTTCCCTCCAGGGGGAGACCCAGTACTTC. Protein product: CASSSLQGETQYF.

The J gene is TRBJ1-1, the V gene TRBV18; D is undetermined. The CDR3 consists of 14 residues. From germline, CDR1 is KGHSH and CDR2 LQKENI. V lost 0 bases and J lost 5, with 10 bases in between. The CDR3 nucleotides are TGTGCCAGCTCACCACCGCCAGGAGGGACTGAAGCTTTCTTT. Translated, it gives CASSPPPGGTEAFF.

CDR3 residues: CASSDSNTEAFF. The CDR3 region has the DNA TGTGCCAGCAGCGACAGTAACACTGAAGCTTTCTTT. The V gene is TRBV28, the J gene TRBJ1-1, with TRBD1 as a possible D gene (5 bases). The CDR3 extends over 12 amino acids. V was shortened by 6 bases and J by 2 bases, with 7 bases between the two germline ends. In germline, CDR1 is MDHEN, CDR2 SYDVKM.

CDR3 amino acids: CASSQASYQPQHF. The DNA of the CDR3 is TGTGCCAGCAGCCAGGCCTCCTATCAGCCCCAGCATTTT. V gene TRBV2 combines with J gene TRBJ1-5; D not certain. V dropped 6 bases and J dropped 5 bases, with 11 bases sitting between them. Germline V gives CDR1 SNHLY, CDR2 FYNNEI. CDR3 size: 13 residues.

This clone was counted only a few times. The chain combines TRBV19 with TRBJ1-5; D might be TRBD1 (5 bases). The V gene lost 11 bases and the J gene lost 2 bases, with 19 bases spanning the gap. This CDR3 region has 15 residues. The V gene's germline CDR1 is LNHDA and CDR2 SQIVND (reference sequence). CDR3 protein: CASKGGAGGNQPQHF. The CDR3 region has the DNA TGTGCCTCAAAGGGCGGGGCGGGGGGCAATCAGCCCCAGCATTTT. Supplemented by reference TRBV19 and TRBJ1-5, the full variable domain reads DGGITQSPKYLFRKEGQNVTLSCEQNLNHDAMYWYRQDPGQGLRLIYYSQIVNDFQKGDIAEGYSVSREKKESFPLTVTSAQKNPTAFYLCASKGGAGGNQPQHFGDGTRLSIL.

A few counts support this clone. The chain employs TRBV4-3 and TRBJ2-5; a weak D match, TRBD2 (5 bases). The CDR3 has 14 amino acids. With 1 base removed from V and 9 bases from J, the gap between germline ends came to 15 bases. CDR1 and CDR2 (germline): LGHNA, YSLEER. CDR3 bases: TGCGCCAGCAGCCAAGTTGCGGGTACTGGGCCCCAGTACTTC. Translation gives CASSQVAGTGPQYF.

This clone was observed a handful of times. The V and J genes are TRBV7-2 and TRBJ2-7; D possibly corresponds to TRBD1 (5 bases). CDR1 and CDR2 from the germline V gene are SGHTA and FQGNSA. This CDR3 spans 15 amino acids. V shed 2 bases and J shed 3 bases, with 14 bases lying between them. The DNA for the CDR3 is TGTGCCAGCAGCTTAAGAGACAGCTTTTTCTACGAGCAGTACTTC. It encodes CASSLRDSFFYEQYF.

This clone was detected only once. V and J are TRBV5-1 and TRBJ1-4; the D gene is possibly TRBD1 (6 bases). CDR3 length equals 14 residues. In germline, CDR1 is SGHRS, CDR2 YFSETQ. V lost 4 bases to trimming and J lost 5 bases, with 12 bases between them. CDR3 coding DNA: TGCGCCAGCAGCAGGGGGGGAAACAATGAAAAACTGTTTTTT. This translates into CASSRGGNNEKLFF.

The chain recombines TRBV20-1 with TRBJ1-2; no firm D call. Per germline, CDR1 DFQATT and CDR2 SNEGSKA (reference sequence). This CDR3 comprises 12 residues. Between the trimmed V and J ends, which lost 3 bases and 4 bases, there was a span of 9 bases. For the CDR3, the DNA is TGCAGTGCTAGTCGGCGGAGCTATGGCTACACCTTC. It is translated as CSASRRSYGYTF.

This rearrangement joins TRBV6-5 to TRBJ1-1; 7 positions agree with TRBD1. The CDR3 extends over 13 amino acids. V was pared by 5 bases and J by 3 bases, with 3 bases of the junction left unmatched. The V gene's germline CDR1 is MNHEY and CDR2 SVGAGI. For the CDR3, the DNA is TGTGCCAGCAGTCGCGGGACAGACACTGAAGCTTTCTTT. It yields the protein CASSRGTDTEAFF.

The chain has TRBV9 and TRBJ1-2; D possibly corresponds to TRBD1 (5 bases). Germline CDR1 reads SGDLS; CDR2 reads YYNGEE. V was cut by 4 bases and J by 8 bases, with 21 bases left in between. The CDR3 length is 15 residues. CDR3 coding DNA: TGTGCCAGCAGCCCCGGGGGAGGGCTGACTAGAGGCTACACCTTC. Protein: CASSPGGGLTRGYTF.

For the CDR3, the DNA is TGTGCCAGCAGCGTAGTAGTAACAGGGCCCTATGGCTACACCTTC. This codes for CASSVVVTGPYGYTF. The chain links TRBV9 to TRBJ1-2, with D possibly being TRBD1 (6 bases). The CDR3 is made up of 15 amino acids. CDR1 SGDLS and CDR2 YYNGEE come from the germline V gene. V lost 0 bases and J 4 bases, leaving 13 bases between the germline ends.

Notes on this clone: The same CDR3 can be traced to other DNA sequences in this sample. V usage is TRBV9 and J usage is TRBJ2-3, with 9 nucleotides matching TRBD1. Per germline, CDR1 SGDLS and CDR2 YYNGEE. This CDR3 is 14 amino acids long. The J segment lost 3 bases and the V segment lost 4 bases, leaving 3 bases of the junction unmatched. The CDR3 sequence is CASSPGTGTDTQYF. As DNA, the CDR3 is TGTGCCAGCAGCCCCGGGACAGGGACAGATACGCAGTATTTT.

The V and J genes are TRBV6-5 and TRBJ2-7; 10 bases align to TRBD1. Germline CDR1 is MNHEY and CDR2 is SVGAGI. J gave up 4 bases and V 5 bases, and 5 bases lay outside the gene matches. The CDR3 length is 14 residues. The DNA for the CDR3 is TGTGCCAGCAGTCAGCGGACAGGGGGATACGAGCAGTACTTC. This translates into CASSQRTGGYEQYF.

This clone was observed a handful of times. CDR3 nucleotide sequence: TGTGCCAGCAGTCCGGACAGCCTTAGCACAGATACGCAGTATTTT. Residues: CASSPDSLSTDTQYF. The chain joins TRBV27 to TRBJ2-3, with D perhaps matching TRBD1 (6 bases). The CDR3 is made up of 15 amino acids. Germline V gives CDR1 MNHEY, CDR2 SMNVEV (reference sequence). Trimming shortened V by 5 bases and J by 0 bases, and 12 bases separated the two germline ends.

This clone was picked up a small number of times. The V gene is TRBV6-6, the J gene TRBJ1-1; no clear D. Germline CDR1 and CDR2: MNHNY and SVGAGI (reference sequence). V shed 0 bases and J shed 5 bases, with 13 bases lying between them. The CDR3 extends over 15 amino acids. CDR3 DNA sequence: TGTGCCAGCAGTTACTCAACTAGGGAGCGGACTGAAGCTTTCTTT. Amino acids: CASSYSTRERTEAFF.

The chain couples TRBV19 to TRBJ1-2; 9 bases match TRBD1. Germline lookup yields CDR1 LNHDA and CDR2 SQIVND (reference sequence). The CDR3 loop spans 15 amino acids. With 5 bases clipped from V and 6 bases from J, the junction kept 10 bases outside the gene matches. The CDR3 DNA reads as TGTGCCAGTAGTGGGTCAACAGGGGGCTTAGATGGCTACACCTTC. Translating gives CASSGSTGGLDGYTF.

V gene TRBV5-1 combines with J gene TRBJ2-2; D remains ambiguous. The CDR3 is made up of 17 amino acids. CDR1 is SGHRS, CDR2 YFSETQ, per germline. Trimming took 5 bases from V and 0 from J, leaving 17 bases between them. In DNA form, the CDR3 reads TGCGCCAGCAGTTCCCGAGCCCGGTTCGCGAACACCGGGGAGCTGTTTTTT. Amino acid sequence: CASSSRARFANTGELFF.